Sequencing of this T cell receptor beta chain was carried out in a study of cytomegalovirus exposure and HLA in healthy donors. The PCR was carried out with 60 Vbeta primers and 13 Jbeta primers. Repertoires were generated with immunoSEQ multiplex PCR, while TCRdb's copy carries only in-frame clones and drops some. The clone table shows 50,000 to 75,000 clones, with the ten largest holding less than 2.5%. The CDR3 is 15 residues long. The V and J ends lost 4 bases and 3 bases, in that order; junction bases with no gene match: 9. CDR1 is SGHVS and CDR2 is FNYEAQ in the germline V gene. General study results and limits: Most observed TCR sequences were rare, whereas some public TCRs were detected in many donors. The classifier was said to identify cytomegalovirus status with high specificity and sensitivity.

For this clone: No antigen is known for it.

This clonotype was obtained from a woman aged 18-30 years in good health and CMV-seronegative. The rearrangement links TRBV7-6 to TRBJ2-7, with 7 bases that match TRBD1. What was sequenced was PBMCs. CDR3 loop: CASSSGWDRYYEQYF. In DNA form, the CDR3 reads TGTGCCAGCAGCTCCGGATGGGACAGATACTACGAGCAGTACTTC.